The 6 T cell receptor beta chains given below trace back to one sample, sequenced in a study of OX40 agonist ivuxolimab in advanced cancers. The library was built by means of the immunoSEQ multiplex PCR assay. This is the immuneACCESS table as TCRdb keeps it, with only in-frame sequences that have V and J called. A part of the clones is gone; compared with another copy, unresolved V genes explain less than half, and the rest is unexplained. The sample table holds fewer than 35,000 clones, of which about 92% were seen once. About 0.87% of the sample rests with the top ten. The sample consisted of CD4+ or CD8+ T cells sorted from blood, taken in a trial of the OX40 agonist ivuxolimab. Source of these receptors: an adult with an advanced solid tumor such as melanoma, head and neck, liver or kidney cancer.

The rearrangement joins TRBV7-2 to TRBJ1-1; D is unclear. Germline CDR1 reads SGHTA; CDR2 reads FQGNSA. The CDR3 extends over 12 amino acids. Trimming removed 2 bases at V and 11 bases at J, with 12 bases between. CDR3 region: CASSLRAYGAFF. CDR3 sequence (DNA): TGTGCCAGCAGCTTAAGGGCCTACGGGGCTTTCTTT.

The rearrangement links TRBV19 to TRBJ1-5; 8 nucleotides agree with TRBD1. The CDR3 is 20 residues long. V lost 3 bases, J lost 1 base, and 17 bases stayed unmatched. The V gene's germline CDR1 is LNHDA and CDR2 SQIVND (reference sequence). DNA of the CDR3: TGTGCCAGTAGTATGGTGTGGGTCCTCCCGGGACAGGAAAGCAATCAGCCCCAGCATTTT. This codes for CASSMVWVLPGQESNQPQHF.

The chain carries TRBV27 and TRBJ2-3; 8 bases map to TRBD1. Trimming took 3 bases from V and 6 from J; bases not matched to a gene: 8. This CDR3 region has 15 residues. The V gene's germline CDR1 is MNHEY and CDR2 SMNVEV (reference sequence). Here the CDR3 DNA reads TGTGCCAGCAGTTTCGCGGACAGGGCTGGCGATACGCAGTATTTT. This codes for CASSFADRAGDTQYF.

The chain carries TRBV5-1 and TRBJ2-2, with D unclear. The CDR3 totals 15 residues. Germline V gene sequence: CDR1 SGHRS, CDR2 YFSETQ. V lost 2 bases, J lost 3 bases, and 11 bases lay in between. The CDR3 is CASSFTVTHTGELFF. Here the CDR3 DNA reads TGCGCCAGCAGCTTTACAGTTACGCACACCGGGGAGCTGTTTTTT.

V is TRBV5-6 and J is TRBJ2-1; D is unresolved. Germline loops: CDR1 SGHDT, CDR2 YYEEEE. This CDR3 comprises 14 residues. Trimming shortened V by 2 bases and J by 2 bases, and 8 bases separated the two germline ends. CDR3 nucleotide sequence: TGTGCCAGCAGCTTTTACACAGCCTACAATGAGCAGTTCTTC. Protein: CASSFYTAYNEQFF.

The chain has TRBV5-1 and TRBJ1-2; 7 bases map to TRBD1. This CDR3 contains 17 residues. Germline assignment: CDR1 SGHRS and CDR2 YFSETQ. The junction had 14 bases not matched to a gene; V was cut back by 2 bases and J by 4 bases. CDR3 bases: TGCGCCAGCAGCTTAAACCAACAGGGGAGCCCCCCCTATGGCTACACCTTC. It encodes CASSLNQQGSPPYGYTF. Variable domain in full (rest from reference TRBV5-1 and TRBJ1-2): KAGVTQTPRYLIKTRGQQVTLSCSPISGHRSVSWYQQTPGQGLQFLFEYFSETQRNKGNFPGRFSGRQFSNSRSEMNVSTLELGDSALYLCASSLNQQGSPPYGYTFGSGTRLTVV.